Given below is one TCR beta chain in context. No antigen is known for it. Trimming took off 2 bases at V and 7 bases at J, with 15 bases between the two ends. The germline gives CDR1 MNHEY, CDR2 SVGAGI. The CDR3 sequence is 15 residues long. This specimen belongs to a study of T cells in narcolepsy. Study-level information: Enrolled donors included narcolepsy type 1 or type 2 patients and healthy controls. Overall study results and limits: Healthy controls reportedly lacked the autoreactive clonotypes serially found in patients' blood. Comparing one patient's CSF and blood CD4+ clonotypes highlighted HCRT- and TRIB2-specific autoreactive clonotypes. Some memory CD4+ repertoires had no autoreactive clone sequences.

Libraries were prepared by immunoSEQ multiplex PCR; TCRdb keeps only in-frame clonotypes and omits some of them. The sample lists 25,000 to 35,000 clones; 90% were seen once. The chain has TRBV6-5 and TRBJ2-1; D might be TRBD2 (6 bases). This TCR was recovered from a human donor with narcolepsy. Sequenced sample: CD45RA- memory CD4+ T cells from PBMCs. CDR3 residues: CASSYESGVKNEQFF. Written as DNA, the CDR3 is TGTGCCAGCAGTTACGAATCGGGGGTGAAGAATGAGCAGTTCTTC.